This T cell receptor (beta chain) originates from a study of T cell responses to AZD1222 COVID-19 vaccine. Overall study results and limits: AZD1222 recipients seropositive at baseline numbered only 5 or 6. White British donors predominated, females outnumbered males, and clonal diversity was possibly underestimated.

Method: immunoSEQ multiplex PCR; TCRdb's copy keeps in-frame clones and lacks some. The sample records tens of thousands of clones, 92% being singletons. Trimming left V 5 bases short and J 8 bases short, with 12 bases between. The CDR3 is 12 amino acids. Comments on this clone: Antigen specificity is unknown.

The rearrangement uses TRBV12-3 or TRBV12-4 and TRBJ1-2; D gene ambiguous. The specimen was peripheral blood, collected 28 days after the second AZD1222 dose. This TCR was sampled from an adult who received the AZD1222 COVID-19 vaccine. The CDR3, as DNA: TGTGCCAGCAGTCATCCGTTTACGGGCTACACCTTC. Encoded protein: CASSHPFTGYTF.